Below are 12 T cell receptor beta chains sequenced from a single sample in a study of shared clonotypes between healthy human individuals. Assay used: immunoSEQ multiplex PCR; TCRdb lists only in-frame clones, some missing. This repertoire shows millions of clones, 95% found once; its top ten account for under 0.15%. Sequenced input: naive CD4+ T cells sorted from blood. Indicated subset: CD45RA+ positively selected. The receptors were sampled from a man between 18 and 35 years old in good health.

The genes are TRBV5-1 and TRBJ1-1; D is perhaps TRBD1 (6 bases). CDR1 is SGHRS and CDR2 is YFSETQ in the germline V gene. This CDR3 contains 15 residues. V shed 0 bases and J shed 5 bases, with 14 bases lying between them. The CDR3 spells CASSLANRVKTEAFF. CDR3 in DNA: TGCGCCAGCAGCTTGGCTAACAGGGTTAAGACTGAAGCTTTCTTT.

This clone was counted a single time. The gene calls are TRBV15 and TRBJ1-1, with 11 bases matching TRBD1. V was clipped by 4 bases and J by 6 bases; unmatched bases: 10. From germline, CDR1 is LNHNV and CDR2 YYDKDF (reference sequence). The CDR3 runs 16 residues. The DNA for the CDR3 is TGTGCCACCAGCACTCGCCTTGGACAGGGGGCCGCTGAAGCTTTCTTT. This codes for CATSTRLGQGAAEAFF.

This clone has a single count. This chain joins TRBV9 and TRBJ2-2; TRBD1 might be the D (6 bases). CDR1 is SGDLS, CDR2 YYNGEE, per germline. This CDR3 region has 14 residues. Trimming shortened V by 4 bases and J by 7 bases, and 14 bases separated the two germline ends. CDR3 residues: CASSIRTAGGELFF. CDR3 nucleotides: TGTGCCAGCAGCATACGGACAGCCGGCGGGGAGCTGTTTTTT.

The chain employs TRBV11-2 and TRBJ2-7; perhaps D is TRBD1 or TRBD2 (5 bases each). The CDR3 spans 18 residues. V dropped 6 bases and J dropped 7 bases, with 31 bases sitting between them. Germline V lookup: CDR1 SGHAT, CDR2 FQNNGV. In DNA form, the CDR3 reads TGTGCCAGCAGTCCCCTGGTCTTTCGGGGCTTTCTGTCGGGGGAGCAGTACTTC. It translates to CASSPLVFRGFLSGEQYF.

CDR3 DNA: TGTGCCAGTCAGTGGGGCTCTGGGGCCAACGTCCTGACTTTC. Protein: CASQWGSGANVLTF. The chain employs TRBV28 and TRBJ2-6; D gene uncertain. CDR3 size: 14 residues. V lost 9 bases to trimming and J lost 0 bases, with 9 bases between them. Germline V gene sequence: CDR1 MDHEN, CDR2 SYDVKM.

CDR3 protein: CASSLEGGKHYNEQFF. In DNA form, the CDR3 reads TGTGCCAGCAGCTTAGAGGGAGGGAAGCACTACAATGAGCAGTTCTTC. V and J are TRBV7-9 and TRBJ2-1; 7 bases agree with TRBD2. This CDR3 has 16 amino acids. Trimming cost V 1 base and J 3 bases; bases outside gene matches: 6. CDR1 and CDR2 (germline): SEHNR, FQNEAQ (reference sequence).

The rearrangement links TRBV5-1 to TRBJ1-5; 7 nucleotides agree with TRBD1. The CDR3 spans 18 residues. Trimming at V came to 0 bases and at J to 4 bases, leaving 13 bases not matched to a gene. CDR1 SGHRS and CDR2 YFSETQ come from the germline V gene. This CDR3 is CASSLAGQAYAGNQPQHF. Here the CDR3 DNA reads TGCGCCAGCAGCTTGGCTGGACAGGCGTACGCGGGAAATCAGCCCCAGCATTTT.

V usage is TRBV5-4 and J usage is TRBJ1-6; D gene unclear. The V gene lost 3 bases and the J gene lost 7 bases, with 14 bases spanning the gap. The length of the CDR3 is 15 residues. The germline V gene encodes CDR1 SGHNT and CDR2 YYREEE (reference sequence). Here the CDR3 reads CASSSQSTGNSPLHF. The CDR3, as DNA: TGTGCCAGCAGCTCCCAGTCGACGGGCAATTCACCCCTCCACTTT.

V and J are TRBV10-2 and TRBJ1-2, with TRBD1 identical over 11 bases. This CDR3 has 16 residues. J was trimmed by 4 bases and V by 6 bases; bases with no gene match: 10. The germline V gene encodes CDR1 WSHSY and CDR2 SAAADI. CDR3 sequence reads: CASSREGQGEFYGYTF. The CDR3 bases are TGCGCCAGCAGCCGAGAGGGACAGGGGGAATTCTATGGCTACACCTTC.

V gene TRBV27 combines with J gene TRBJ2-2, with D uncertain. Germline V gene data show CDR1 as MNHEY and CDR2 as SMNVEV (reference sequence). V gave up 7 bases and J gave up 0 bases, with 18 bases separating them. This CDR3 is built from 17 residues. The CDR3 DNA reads TGTGCCAGCATTCCTTATGCCACGGACGCGAACACCGGGGAGCTGTTTTTT. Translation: CASIPYATDANTGELFF.

The CDR3 DNA reads TGTGCCAGCAGCTTAAACAGGGATCCCTACGAGCAGTACTTC. As protein: CASSLNRDPYEQYF. The V gene is TRBV7-6, the J gene TRBJ2-7, with D possibly TRBD1 on 6 matching bases. Trimming shortened V by 2 bases and J by 2 bases, and 10 bases separated the two germline ends. CDR1 is SGHVS, CDR2 FNYEAQ, per germline. CDR3 size: 14 residues.

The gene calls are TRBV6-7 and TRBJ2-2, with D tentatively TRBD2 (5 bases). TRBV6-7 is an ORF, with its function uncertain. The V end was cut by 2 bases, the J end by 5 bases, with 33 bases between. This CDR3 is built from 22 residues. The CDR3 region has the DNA TGTGCCAGCAGTTACCCGGCTAGCCTCGGGTTAAGGTCTAGTGGCGATACCGGGGAGCTGTTTTTT. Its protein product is CASSYPASLGLRSSGDTGELFF.